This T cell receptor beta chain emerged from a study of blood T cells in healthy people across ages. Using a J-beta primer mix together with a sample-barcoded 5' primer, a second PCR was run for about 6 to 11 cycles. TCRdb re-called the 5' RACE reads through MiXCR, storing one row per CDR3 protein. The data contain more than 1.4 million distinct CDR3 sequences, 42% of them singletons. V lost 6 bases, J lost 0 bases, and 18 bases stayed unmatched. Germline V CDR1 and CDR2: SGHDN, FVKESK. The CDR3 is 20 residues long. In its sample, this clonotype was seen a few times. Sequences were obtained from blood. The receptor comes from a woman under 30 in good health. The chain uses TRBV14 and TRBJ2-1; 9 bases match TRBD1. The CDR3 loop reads CASRPTGTGHWGSSYNEQFF. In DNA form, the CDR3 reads TGTGCCAGCAGACCAACCGGGACAGGGCATTGGGGTAGCTCCTACAATGAGCAGTTCTTC.